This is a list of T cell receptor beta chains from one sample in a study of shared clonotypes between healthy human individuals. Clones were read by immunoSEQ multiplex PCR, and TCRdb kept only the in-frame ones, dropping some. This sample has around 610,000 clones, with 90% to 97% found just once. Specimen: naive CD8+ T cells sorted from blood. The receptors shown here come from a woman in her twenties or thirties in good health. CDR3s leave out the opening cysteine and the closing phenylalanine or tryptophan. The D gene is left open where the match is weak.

CDR3: ASSDNLYYEQY
J: TRBJ2-7
V: TRBV2
D: .

CDR3: ASSTSSGGYEQY
J: TRBJ2-7
V: TRBV6-6
D: TRBD1

CDR3: ASSMPDLRRDEQF
J: TRBJ2-1
V: TRBV19
D: .

CDR3: ASSMGQGAAYEQY
J: TRBJ2-7
V: TRBV19
D: TRBD1

CDR3: ASSVGAGGVYEQY
J: TRBJ2-7
V: TRBV27
D: TRBD2

CDR3: ASSFVAGSTDTQY
J: TRBJ2-3
V: TRBV11-2
D: TRBD2

CDR3: ASSEPSIIGGDEQF
J: TRBJ2-1
V: TRBV6-1
D: .

CDR3: ASSQDLWSETGELF
J: TRBJ2-2
V: TRBV4-2
D: .

CDR3: ASSLDGTYYEQY
J: TRBJ2-7
V: TRBV5-1
D: .

CDR3: ASSVVGTGIDLAGRIGVNEQF
J: TRBJ2-1
V: TRBV9
D: .

CDR3: ASSLGQGDQPQH
J: TRBJ1-5
V: TRBV5-1
D: TRBD1

CDR3: SVGGLARPSGEQY
J: TRBJ2-7
V: TRBV29-1
D: TRBD2

CDR3: ASSEYFFWSAGRETQY
J: TRBJ2-5
V: TRBV6-1
D: .

CDR3: ASSTGTGAYEQY
J: TRBJ2-7
V: TRBV27
D: TRBD1

CDR3: ASSLAGGTDTQY
J: TRBJ2-3
V: TRBV6-5
D: TRBD2

CDR3: ASRLQGARAGELF
J: TRBJ2-2
V: TRBV5-6
D: TRBD1

CDR3: ASSLSPGGGTQY
J: TRBJ2-3
V: TRBV27
D: TRBD1

CDR3: ASSLGGYNSPLH
J: TRBJ1-6
V: TRBV28
D: .

CDR3: ASSIKVAGELF
J: TRBJ2-2
V: TRBV7-9
D: .

CDR3: ASSLGPGKNTDTQY
J: TRBJ2-3
V: TRBV11-2
D: .

CDR3: ASSIRGLQRYNEQF
J: TRBJ2-1
V: TRBV28
D: TRBD2

CDR3: ASRVWRGSNQPQH
J: TRBJ1-5
V: TRBV5-6
D: .

CDR3: SARGREAF
J: TRBJ1-1
V: TRBV20-1
D: .

CDR3: ASGGGPGPQH
J: TRBJ1-5
V: TRBV10-2
D: .

CDR3: AWTNPGYSDTGELF
J: TRBJ2-2
V: TRBV30
D: .

CDR3: ASSSLAGEQF
J: TRBJ2-1
V: TRBV28
D: TRBD2

CDR3: ASSPGLAGGLYEQY
J: TRBJ2-7
V: TRBV27
D: TRBD2

CDR3: ASSTGFSTDTQY
J: TRBJ2-3
V: TRBV27
D: .

CDR3: ASSFGTGSSYEQY
J: TRBJ2-7
V: TRBV5-1
D: TRBD1

CDR3: ASSQRRTGGFTGELF
J: TRBJ2-2
V: TRBV4-1
D: TRBD1

CDR3: ATSRGISGYEQY
J: TRBJ2-7
V: TRBV15
D: .

CDR3: ASSGWTSGNNEQF
J: TRBJ2-1
V: TRBV28
D: TRBD2

CDR3: AISGNSGTSSYNEQF
J: TRBJ2-1
V: TRBV10-3
D: TRBD2

CDR3: ASSKWVAGYT
J: TRBJ1-2
V: TRBV23-1
D: .

CDR3: TSSQGNQPQH
J: TRBJ1-5
V: TRBV1
D: .

CDR3: ASSFGGHGELF
J: TRBJ2-2
V: TRBV27
D: .

CDR3: ASSRTETEAF
J: TRBJ1-1
V: TRBV6-1
D: .

CDR3: AISETGAETQY
J: TRBJ2-5
V: TRBV10-3
D: TRBD1

CDR3: ASSSPYEQY
J: TRBJ2-7
V: TRBV7-2
D: .

CDR3: ASSSGLDPETQY
J: TRBJ2-5
V: TRBV6-5
D: TRBD2

CDR3: ASSKKTGVSETQY
J: TRBJ2-5
V: TRBV21-1
D: .

CDR3: AWMYGWGYT
J: TRBJ1-2
V: TRBV30
D: .